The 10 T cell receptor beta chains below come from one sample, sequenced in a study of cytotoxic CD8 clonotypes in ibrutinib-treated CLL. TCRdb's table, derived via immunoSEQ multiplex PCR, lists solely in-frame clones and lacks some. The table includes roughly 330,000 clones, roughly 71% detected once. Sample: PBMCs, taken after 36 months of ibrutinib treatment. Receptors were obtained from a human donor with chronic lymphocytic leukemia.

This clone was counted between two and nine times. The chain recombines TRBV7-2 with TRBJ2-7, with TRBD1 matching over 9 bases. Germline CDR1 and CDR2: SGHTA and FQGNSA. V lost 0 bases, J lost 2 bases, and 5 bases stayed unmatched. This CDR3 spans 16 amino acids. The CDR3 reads CASSLAGQGEPYEQYF. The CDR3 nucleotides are TGTGCCAGCAGCTTAGCGGGACAGGGAGAGCCCTACGAGCAGTACTTC. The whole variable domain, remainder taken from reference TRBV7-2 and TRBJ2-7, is GAGVSQSPSNKVTEKGKDVELRCDPISGHTALYWYRQSLGQGLEFLIYFQGNSAPDKSGLPSDRFSAERTGGSVSTLTIQRTQQEDSAVYLCASSLAGQGEPYEQYFGPGTRLTVT.

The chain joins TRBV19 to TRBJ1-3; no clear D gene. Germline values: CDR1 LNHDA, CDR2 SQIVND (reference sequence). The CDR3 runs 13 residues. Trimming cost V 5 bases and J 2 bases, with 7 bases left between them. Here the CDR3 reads CASSRGAGNTIYF. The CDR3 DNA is TGTGCCAGTAGTCGGGGAGCTGGAAACACCATATATTTT.

CDR3 coding DNA: TGTGCCAGCAGCTTAGGGTTCGGGACACCCTCGCGAGCATACGAGCAGTACTTC. As protein: CASSLGFGTPSRAYEQYF. J is TRBJ2-7 and V is TRBV7-9, with D possibly TRBD1 on 6 matching bases. Trimming took 1 base from V and 4 from J, leaving 23 bases between them. The CDR3 sequence is 18 residues long. Germline lookup yields CDR1 SEHNR and CDR2 FQNEAQ (reference sequence).

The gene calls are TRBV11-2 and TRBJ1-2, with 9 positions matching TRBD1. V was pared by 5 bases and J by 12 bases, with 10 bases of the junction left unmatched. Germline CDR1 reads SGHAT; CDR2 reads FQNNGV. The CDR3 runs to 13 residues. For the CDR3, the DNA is TGTGCCAGCAGCCAAACCGGGACAGGGTGGGACACCTTC. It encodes CASSQTGTGWDTF.

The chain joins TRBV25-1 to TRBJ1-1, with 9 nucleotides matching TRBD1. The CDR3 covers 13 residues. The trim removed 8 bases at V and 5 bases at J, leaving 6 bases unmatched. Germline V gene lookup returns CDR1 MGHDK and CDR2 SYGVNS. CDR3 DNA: TGTGCCAGCCGAAACAGGGGGCAGACTGAAGCTTTCTTT. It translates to CASRNRGQTEAFF.

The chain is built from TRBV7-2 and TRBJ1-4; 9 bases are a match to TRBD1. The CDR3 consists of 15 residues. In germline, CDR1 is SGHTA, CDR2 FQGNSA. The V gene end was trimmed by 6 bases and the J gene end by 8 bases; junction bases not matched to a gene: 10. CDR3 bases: TGTGCCAGCAGACCTAACGGACAGGGGTGGGAAAAACTGTTTTTT. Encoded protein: CASRPNGQGWEKLFF.

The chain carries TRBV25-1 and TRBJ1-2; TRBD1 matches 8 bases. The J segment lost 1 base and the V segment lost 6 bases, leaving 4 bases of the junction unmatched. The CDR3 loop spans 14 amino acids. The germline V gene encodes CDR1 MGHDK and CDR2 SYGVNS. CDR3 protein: CASSRTGINYGYTF. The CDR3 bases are TGTGCCAGCAGCCGGACAGGGATTAACTATGGCTACACCTTC.

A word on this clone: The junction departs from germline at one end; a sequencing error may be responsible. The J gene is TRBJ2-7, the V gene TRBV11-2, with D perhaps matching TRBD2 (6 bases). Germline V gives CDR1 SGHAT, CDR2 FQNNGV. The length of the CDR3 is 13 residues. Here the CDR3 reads CASSLEAGNKGSF. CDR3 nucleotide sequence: TGTGCCAGCAGCTTAGAGGCGGGGAATAAAGGAAGCTTC.

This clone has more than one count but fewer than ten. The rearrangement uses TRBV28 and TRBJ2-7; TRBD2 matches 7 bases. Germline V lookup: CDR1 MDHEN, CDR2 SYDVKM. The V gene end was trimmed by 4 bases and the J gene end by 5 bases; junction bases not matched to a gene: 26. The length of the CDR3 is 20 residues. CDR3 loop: CASSSHYGSLAEEQLDEQYF. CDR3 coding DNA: TGTGCCAGCAGTTCCCATTATGGGTCCCTAGCGGAAGAACAATTAGACGAGCAGTACTTC.

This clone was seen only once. CDR3 sequence reads: CASSFWFSSGVTDTQYF. The CDR3 nucleotides read TGTGCCAGCAGCTTCTGGTTTTCTAGCGGAGTCACAGATACGCAGTATTTT. The chain links TRBV11-2 to TRBJ2-3; 7 bases align to TRBD2. The CDR3 loop spans 17 amino acids. J gave up 2 bases and V 3 bases, and 11 bases lay outside the gene matches. The germline gives CDR1 SGHAT, CDR2 FQNNGV.